This T cell receptor beta chain was recovered during a study of cytomegalovirus exposure and HLA in healthy donors. Study-level results: Reported performance of the classifier showed diagnosis of cytomegalovirus status with high specificity and sensitivity. The majority of TCR sequences were rare, yet some public TCRs appeared in many donors.

V was cut by 6 bases and J by 4 bases, with 18 bases left in between. The CDR3 has 15 residues. CDR1 MDHEN and CDR2 SYDVKM come from the germline V gene. Details on this clone: Antigen unknown.

The table came from immunoSEQ multiplex PCR; TCRdb's copy has only in-frame clones and leaves some out. The table shows 300,000 to 450,000 clones, with 80% to 90% occurring only once. The TCR originated in a woman younger than 30 in good health and CMV-seronegative. This chain links TRBV28 with TRBJ1-2; D is unresolved. Sequenced material: PBMCs. In DNA form, the CDR3 reads TGTGCCAGCAGCCCTACCCTCACGAACCCCTATGGCTACACCTTC. It is translated as CASSPTLTNPYGYTF.